What follows are 2 T cell receptor beta chains derived from one specimen sequenced in a study of regulatory T cells in long-lasting Graves disease. Both iRepertoire HTBI primers and Arm-PCR of CDR3 regions were used to build the TCR beta libraries. Each CDR3 protein is one row after TCRdb ran MiXCR on the multiplex PCR reads. The sample consists of a few hundred thousand distinct CDR3 sequences, around 16% of them appearing once. As to time point: newly diagnosed GD, antithyroid drugs for less than 3 months. The TCR library was made from RNA that had been extracted from PBMCs in TRIzol. This same sample was also part of a study on T cells in Graves' hyperthyroidism and ophthalmopathy.

Sequenced here: peripheral blood mononuclear cells (PBMCs), sampled at new diagnosis, from a patient treated with antithyroid drugs. These receptors were taken from a woman aged 40 to 49 with Graves disease.

The chain combines TRBV15 with TRBJ2-7; no clear D gene. Trimming stripped 0 bases from V and 3 bases from J, with 6 bases between. The length of the CDR3 is 13 residues. Germline-derived CDR1 and CDR2 are LNHNV and YYDKDF (reference sequence). The CDR3 protein is CATSRDRSYEQYF. CDR3 nucleotide sequence: TGTGCCACCAGCAGAGATAGAAGCTACGAGCAGTACTTC.

This clonotype has at least ten counts. The chain couples TRBV20-1 to TRBJ2-7; tentative D call: TRBD2 (5 bases). The ends were cut back, 3 bases at V and 0 bases at J, with 12 bases in the middle. From germline, CDR1 is DFQATT and CDR2 SNEGSKA (reference sequence). The CDR3 is 14 amino acids. The CDR3 loop reads CSASVRGNSYEQYF. The CDR3, as DNA: TGCAGTGCTAGTGTACGGGGTAACTCCTACGAGCAGTACTTC.